This T cell receptor (beta chain) stems from a study of blood T cells in healthy people across ages. The CDR3 is 16 residues long. Germline-derived CDR1 and CDR2 are MDHEN and SYDVKM. V gave up 1 base and J gave up 0 bases, with 12 bases separating them. Each donor had 8 to 10 milliliters of peripheral blood drawn. PCR was performed a second time for roughly 7 to 12 cycles using a sample-barcoded 5' primer and a J-beta primer mix. Every cDNA molecule bore a tag from a template-switch adaptor containing 12 random nucleotides. TCRdb independently ran MiXCR on the 5' RACE reads; one entry per CDR3 protein. The data hold 800,000 to 950,000 distinct CDR3 sequences, with almost 30% observed a single time. These data were also reused for a study on T cells of mothers and their children. Turning to that study: The authors used all extracted RNA for cDNA synthesis, at approximately 1.5 ug per 15 ul.

This clonotype was obtained from a middle-aged woman in good health. Sequenced input: blood. V is TRBV28 and J is TRBJ1-1; D may be TRBD1 (6 bases). The CDR3: CASSLLAGDVNTEAFF. The CDR3 DNA follows: TGTGCCAGCAGTTTATTGGCAGGGGACGTGAACACTGAAGCTTTCTTT.